The T cell receptor (beta chain) described here comes from a study of regulatory T cells in long-lasting Graves disease. About the research overall: Newly diagnosed Graves' patients had taken antithyroid drugs under 3 months. General observations from the study: TRBV28, TRBJ1-2 and TRBJ2-5 were favored in persistent disease.

This clonotype was picked up many times. Its target is unknown. To make TCR beta libraries, researchers used iRepertoire HTBI primers and Arm-PCR of CDR3 regions. MiXCR, applied by TCRdb to the multiplex PCR reads, yields one record per CDR3 protein. Of hundreds of thousands of distinct CDR3 sequences listed, more than 15% were seen once; the top ten hold roughly 25%. The sample's time point: newly diagnosed GD, antithyroid drugs for less than 3 months. PBMCs provided the RNA from which the TCR library was made. The CDR3 runs 15 residues. V lost 5 bases, J lost 3 bases, and 14 bases lay in between. CDR1 SNHLY and CDR2 FYNNEI come from the germline V gene. In addition, the sample was reused for a study of T cells in Graves' hyperthyroidism and ophthalmopathy. From that report: Clinicians diagnosed patients from clinical symptoms, serum thyroxine and TRAb, thyroid ultrasound and orbital computed tomography. The HTBI set primed first-round TCR CDR3 RT-PCR.

This clonotype was sampled from a woman aged 35 to 60 with Graves disease. This chain links TRBV2 with TRBJ2-1, with unresolved D. Here the sequenced sample was peripheral blood mononuclear cells (PBMCs), taken at new diagnosis, from a patient treated with antithyroid drugs. The CDR3 loop reads CASSLEAAVYNEQFF. The CDR3 DNA follows: TGTGCCAGCAGTTTAGAGGCGGCTGTCTACAATGAGCAGTTCTTC.